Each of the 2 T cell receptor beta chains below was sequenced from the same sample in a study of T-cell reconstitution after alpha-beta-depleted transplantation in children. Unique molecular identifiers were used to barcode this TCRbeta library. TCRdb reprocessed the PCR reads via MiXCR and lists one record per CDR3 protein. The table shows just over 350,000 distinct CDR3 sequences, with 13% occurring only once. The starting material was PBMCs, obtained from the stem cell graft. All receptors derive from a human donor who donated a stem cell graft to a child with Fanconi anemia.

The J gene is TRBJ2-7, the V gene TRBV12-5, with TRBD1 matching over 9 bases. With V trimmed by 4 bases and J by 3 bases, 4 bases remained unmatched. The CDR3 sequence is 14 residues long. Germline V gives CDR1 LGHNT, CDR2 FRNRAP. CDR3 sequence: CASGWDRVDYEQYF. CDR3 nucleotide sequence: TGTGCTAGTGGTTGGGACAGGGTGGACTACGAGCAGTACTTC.

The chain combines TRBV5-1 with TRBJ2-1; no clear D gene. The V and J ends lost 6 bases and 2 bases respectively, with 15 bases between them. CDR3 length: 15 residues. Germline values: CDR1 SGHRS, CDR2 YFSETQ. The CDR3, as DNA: TGCGCCAGCAACATACGCTACCGTACCTACAATGAGCAGTTCTTC. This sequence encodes CASNIRYRTYNEQFF.